These 10 T cell receptor beta chains share one sample of origin, sequenced in a study of regulatory T cells in long-lasting Graves disease. Time point meaning: newly diagnosed GD, antithyroid drugs for less than 3 months. Scientists built the TCR library using RNA that was extracted from PBMCs. Through Arm-PCR of CDR3 regions and iRepertoire HTBI primers, TCR beta libraries were built. TCRdb re-called the multiplex PCR reads through MiXCR, storing one row per CDR3 protein. The repertoire holds 400,000 to 450,000 distinct CDR3 sequences, about 15% seen once, with 15% to 20% in the top ten. The same sample was also used in a study of T cells in Graves' hyperthyroidism and ophthalmopathy.

The material sequenced was peripheral blood mononuclear cells (PBMCs), taken at new diagnosis, from a patient treated with antithyroid drugs. The source of these receptors is a woman aged 25 to 45 with Graves disease.

This clonotype was seen ten or more times. The chain employs TRBV2 and TRBJ2-7; perhaps TRBD2 as D (5 bases). Looked up from germline, CDR1 is SNHLY and CDR2 is FYNNEI. CDR3 length: 11 residues. V was cut by 7 bases and J by 3 bases, with 7 bases left in between. The CDR3 sequence is CASNRDYEQYF. Here the CDR3 DNA reads TGTGCCAGCAACCGGGACTACGAGCAGTACTTC. Full variable domain (rest looked up from reference TRBV2 and TRBJ2-7): EPEVTQTPSHQVTQMGQEVILRCVPISNHLYFYWYRQILGQKVEFLVSFYNNEISEKSEIFDDQFSVERPDGSNFTLKIRSTKLEDSAMYFCASNRDYEQYFGPGTRLTVT.

This chain uses TRBV7-2 with TRBJ2-5; 9 bases line up with TRBD2. Losses at the gene ends were 1 base for V and 5 bases for J; bases not matched to a gene: 14. CDR3 size: 18 residues. Germline-derived CDR1 and CDR2 are SGHTA and FQGNSA. The CDR3 nucleotides are TGTGCCAGCAGCTTAGGAGGGAGTAGCGGGAGTAGCCTGGAGACCCAGTACTTC. Translated: CASSLGGSSGSSLETQYF.

This clonotype was counted only a few times. The chain recombines TRBV20-1 with TRBJ2-7; the match to TRBD2 covers 9 bases. Germline loops: CDR1 DFQATT, CDR2 SNEGSKA (reference sequence). This CDR3 is 14 amino acids long. V trimming: 1 base; J trimming: 6 bases; junction bases outside the gene matches: 7. The CDR3 bases are TGCAGTGCTAGAGGGGCTAGCGGGATTTCCGAGCAGTACTTC. This gives the protein CSARGASGISEQYF.

This clonotype was observed many times. The CDR3 DNA reads as TGTGCCAGCTCCCCCCAGGCTAGCGGGAGCACAGATACGCAGTATTTT. This translates into CASSPQASGSTDTQYF. The genes are TRBV12-3 or TRBV12-4 and TRBJ2-3; the match to TRBD2 covers 8 bases. The CDR3 extends over 16 amino acids. Losses at the gene ends were 8 bases for V and 0 bases for J; bases not matched to a gene: 10.

This clonotype was seen many times. The chain links TRBV20-1 to TRBJ2-3; the D is unclear. There are 14 residues in the CDR3. Trimming cost V 3 bases and J 2 bases, with 12 bases left between them. Germline-derived CDR1 and CDR2 are DFQATT and SNEGSKA (reference sequence). The CDR3 here is CSARNYRATDTQYF. The CDR3 nucleotides read TGCAGTGCTAGGAACTATCGGGCCACAGATACGCAGTATTTT.

This clonotype was counted many times. The chain has TRBV12-5 and TRBJ2-3; D unclear. The germline CDR1 and CDR2 sequences are LGHNT and FRNRAP. This CDR3 has 12 amino acids. Trimming left V 4 bases short and J 6 bases short, with 8 bases between. The CDR3 sequence is CASGSPADTQYF. CDR3 nucleotide sequence: TGTGCTAGTGGTTCACCGGCCGATACGCAGTATTTT.

The V and J genes are TRBV28 and TRBJ1-4, with a tentative D call TRBD1 (6 bases). Germline V gene data show CDR1 as MDHEN and CDR2 as SYDVKM. Deletions cut 5 bases from V and 8 bases from J, with 15 bases between. This CDR3 has 14 residues. DNA of the CDR3: TGTGCCAGCAGTGAGATAGGGGGAAGGGAAAAACTGTTTTTT. This codes for CASSEIGGREKLFF.

This clonotype was detected ten times or more. Compared with germline, one end of the junction differs, possibly owing to a read error. V usage is TRBV20-1 and J usage is TRBJ1-1, with D possibly matching TRBD1 (6 bases). From germline, CDR1 is DFQATT and CDR2 SNEGSKA (reference sequence). The CDR3 contains 13 residues. CDR3 in DNA: TGTAGTGCTCCACAGGGTTGGAACACTGAAGCTTTCTTT. The encoded protein is CSAPQGWNTEAFF.

This clonotype was seen only a few times. The CDR3 nucleotides are TGCAGCGTGGCCCTCGGGGGAGGGCCTCTCCTTGGGGAGCTGTTTTTT. Translation: CSVALGGGPLLGELFF. The genes are TRBV29-1 and TRBJ2-2; 7 nucleotides agree with TRBD2. The CDR3 extends over 16 amino acids. CDR1 and CDR2 from the germline V gene are SQVTM and ANQGSEA. With V trimmed by 6 bases and J by 8 bases, 18 bases remained unmatched.

V usage is TRBV4-2 and J usage is TRBJ2-7, with TRBD1 matching over 7 bases. The junction had 14 bases not matched to a gene; V was cut back by 4 bases and J by 2 bases. CDR3 length equals 17 residues. Germline lookup yields CDR1 LGHNA and CDR2 YNFKEQ. CDR3 amino acids: CASSPQKGATEAYEQYF. For the CDR3, the DNA is TGTGCCAGCAGCCCTCAAAAGGGGGCCACAGAAGCCTACGAGCAGTACTTC.